Here is one T cell receptor (beta chain) with its context. Its target is not known. Subsets obtained from CD4+ cells comprised CD45RA+ naive and CD45RA-negative memory cells. Data came from immunoSEQ multiplex PCR; TCRdb stores just in-frame clones and leaves some out. The sample records some 1.5 million clones, approximately 98% being singletons. These data belong to a study of shared clonotypes between healthy human individuals. Background on the study: CD4 naive and memory got three plates each, CD8 naive two, CD8 memory one.

Study-level findings and limits: Across subsets, estimated richness was generally greater for naive than for memory populations.

Sequencing used naive CD4+ T cells sorted from blood. Subset given: CD45RA+ positively selected. The source of this sequence is a man aged 25-45 years in good health.

The CDR3 region is CASSLSLAGGNTGELFF. For the CDR3, the DNA is TGCGCCAGCAGCTTGAGCCTAGCGGGAGGAAACACCGGGGAGCTGTTTTTT. The rearrangement uses TRBV5-1 and TRBJ2-2; 11 positions agree with TRBD2. Germline values: CDR1 SGHRS, CDR2 YFSETQ. The CDR3 runs to 17 residues. V dropped 1 base and J dropped 2; count of bases not matched to a gene: 4.